Following are 13 T cell receptor beta chains from one sample sequenced in a study of T cell responses to AZD1222 COVID-19 vaccine. Data came from immunoSEQ multiplex PCR; TCRdb stores just in-frame clones and leaves some out. This table has about 120,000 clones, roughly 87% appearing once. Here the sequenced sample was peripheral blood, taken 28 days after the second AZD1222 dose. Every receptor here comes from an adult who received the AZD1222 COVID-19 vaccine.

This sequence joins TRBV20-1 and TRBJ2-1; possibly TRBD1 for D (5 bases). The CDR3 covers 11 residues. The germline V gene has CDR1 DFQATT and CDR2 SNEGSKA (reference sequence). With 8 bases removed from V and 6 bases from J, the gap between germline ends came to 11 bases. The CDR3 nucleotides read TGCAGTCTAGACAGTTTCAATGAGCAGTTCTTC. Translation: CSLDSFNEQFF.

The chain has TRBV5-6 and TRBJ1-2; D may be TRBD1 (5 bases). The ends were cut back, 2 bases at V and 5 bases at J, with 7 bases in the middle. CDR3 length equals 12 residues. The germline gives CDR1 SGHDT, CDR2 YYEEEE. Here the CDR3 DNA reads TGTGCCAGCAGCTTACAGGTGTATGGCTACACCTTC. Encoded protein: CASSLQVYGYTF. Together with reference TRBV5-6 and TRBJ1-2, the CDR3 gives the full variable domain: DAGVTQSPTHLIKTRGQQVTLRCSPKSGHDTVSWYQQALGQGPQFIFQYYEEEERQRGNFPDRFSGHQFPNYSSELNVNALLLGDSALYLCASSLQVYGYTFGSGTRLTVV.

V and J are TRBV28 and TRBJ1-2; maybe TRBD1 (5 bases). Germline CDR1 is MDHEN and CDR2 is SYDVKM. V lost 7 bases, J lost 8 bases, and 20 bases lay in between. CDR3 length: 14 residues. CDR3 amino acids: CASTTLGAPGGYTF. CDR3 sequence (DNA): TGTGCCAGCACCACCCTAGGGGCCCCGGGGGGCTACACCTTC.

This clone was picked up one time. The chain links TRBV14 to TRBJ1-1; D gene unclear. Germline CDR1 SGHDN, CDR2 FVKESK. V was trimmed by 2 bases and J by 3 bases, leaving 4 bases between them. The CDR3 length is 12 residues. The CDR3 sequence: CASSQQHTEAFF. Written as DNA, the CDR3 is TGTGCCAGCAGCCAACAGCACACTGAAGCTTTCTTT.

As to this clone: At the DNA level, this CDR3 is encoded by other sequences in the same sample as well. The chain couples TRBV5-1 to TRBJ1-1; TRBD1 is a possible D gene (5 bases). V lost 5 bases, J lost 5 bases, and 13 bases lay in between. The germline gives CDR1 SGHRS, CDR2 YFSETQ. This CDR3 is built from 13 residues. The CDR3 is CASSGQGGTEAFF. The CDR3 coding sequence is TGCGCCAGCAGTGGCCAGGGAGGGACTGAAGCTTTCTTT.

The J gene is TRBJ2-6, the V gene TRBV7-9; no reliable D call. CDR1 SEHNR and CDR2 FQNEAQ come from the germline V gene (reference sequence). Trimming stripped 8 bases from V and 1 base from J, with 9 bases between. The CDR3 runs to 14 residues. The CDR3 sequence is CASLLRSGANVLTF. Written as DNA, the CDR3 is TGTGCCAGCCTCCTCCGGTCTGGGGCCAACGTCCTGACTTTC. Supplemented by reference TRBV7-9 and TRBJ2-6, the full variable domain reads DTGVSQNPRHKITKRGQNVTFRCDPISEHNRLYWYRQTLGQGPEFLTYFQNEAQLEKSRLLSDRFSAERPKGSFSTLEIQRTEQGDSAMYLCASLLRSGANVLTFGAGSRLTVL.

The chain employs TRBV5-1 and TRBJ2-3, with TRBD1 as a possible D gene (6 bases). The V end was cut by 1 base, the J end by 4 bases, with 13 bases between. The CDR3 extends over 15 amino acids. The germline V gene encodes CDR1 SGHRS and CDR2 YFSETQ. The CDR3 loop is CASSLTGNRADTQYF. The CDR3 DNA follows: TGCGCCAGCAGCTTGACAGGGAATCGGGCAGATACGCAGTATTTT.

This chain links TRBV2 with TRBJ2-3, with 9 bases aligning to TRBD2. V gave up 4 bases and J gave up 0 bases; unmatched junction bases: 2. CDR1 SNHLY and CDR2 FYNNEI come from the germline V gene. The CDR3 is 15 amino acids. The CDR3 nucleotides read TGTGCCAGCAGTGTCCTAGCGGGGAGCACAGATACGCAGTATTTT. This sequence encodes CASSVLAGSTDTQYF.

The J gene is TRBJ2-5, the V gene TRBV11-3; 8 nucleotides agree with TRBD2. CDR1 is SGHNT, CDR2 YENEEA, per germline. V was clipped by 6 bases and J by 5 bases; unmatched bases: 11. The CDR3 has 15 residues. CDR3 residues: CASSPAGARWETQYF. CDR3 sequence (DNA): TGTGCCAGCAGTCCAGCGGGGGCCCGGTGGGAGACCCAGTACTTC.

This chain joins TRBV6-5 and TRBJ2-5, with D possibly called TRBD1 or TRBD2 (7 bases each). This CDR3 is built from 15 residues. Germline CDR1 is MNHEY and CDR2 is SVGAGI. Trimming took 5 bases from V and 0 from J, leaving 13 bases between them. The DNA of the CDR3 is TGTGCCAGCAGTCAGCAGGGGGGGGACCAAGAGACCCAGTACTTC. As protein: CASSQQGGDQETQYF.

This sequence joins TRBV2 and TRBJ1-1; D remains unclear. The CDR3 is made up of 14 amino acids. The ends were cut back, 7 bases at V and 5 bases at J, with 17 bases in the middle. Germline assignment: CDR1 SNHLY and CDR2 FYNNEI. The CDR3 protein is CASIGLGSFTEAFF. The CDR3 DNA sequence: TGTGCCAGCATAGGTCTCGGGAGTTTTACTGAAGCTTTCTTT.

This CDR3 is CASSRGTGAYNEQFF. The CDR3 coding sequence is TGTGCCAGCAGCCGCGGGACAGGGGCTTACAATGAGCAGTTCTTC. J is TRBJ2-1 and V is TRBV11-3; TRBD1 agrees at 10 bases. Germline lookup yields CDR1 SGHNT and CDR2 YENEEA. The CDR3 covers 15 residues. V dropped 5 bases and J dropped 4; count of bases not matched to a gene: 5.

This chain uses TRBV5-1 with TRBJ2-6; 7 positions agree with TRBD1. Trimming removed 1 base from V and 4 bases from J; junction bases left unmatched: 8. CDR1 is SGHRS, CDR2 YFSETQ, per germline. CDR3 length equals 17 residues. The CDR3 protein is CASSLRRPGQGANVLTF. For the CDR3, the DNA is TGCGCCAGCAGCTTGAGGAGACCGGGACAGGGGGCCAACGTCCTGACTTTC. The variable domain in full, completed from reference TRBV5-1 and TRBJ2-6, reads KAGVTQTPRYLIKTRGQQVTLSCSPISGHRSVSWYQQTPGQGLQFLFEYFSETQRNKGNFPGRFSGRQFSNSRSEMNVSTLELGDSALYLCASSLRRPGQGANVLTFGAGSRLTVL.